Sequencing of this T cell receptor beta chain was carried out in a study of blood T cell repertoires in COVID-19. The overall study: The samples span acute and convalescent COVID-19 from the United States, Italy and Spain.

Using immunoSEQ multiplex PCR, the repertoire was profiled, and TCRdb retains in-frame clones only, with some absent. This table holds 150,000 to 200,000 clones, 88% found once. Sample: peripheral blood. The sequence was collected from a human donor in a cohort sampled during active COVID-19.

The CDR3 DNA follows: TGTGCCAGCTCACCACCCGACCCCGGGTCCCGCACAGATACGCAGTATTTT. Its protein is CASSPPDPGSRTDTQYF. The chain recombines TRBV18 with TRBJ2-3; D call uncertain. Trimming left V 0 bases short and J 1 base short, with 14 bases between. The CDR3 loop spans 17 amino acids. CDR1 and CDR2 from the germline V gene are KGHSH and LQKENI.